These T cell receptor beta chains were read from a single sample in a study of Ad26.COV2.S vaccination and SARS-CoV-2 variants. Sequencing was performed with immunoSEQ multiplex PCR; in TCRdb, only in-frame clones are kept and a portion is missing. The table has 450,000 to 550,000 clones, roughly 89% seen once. The sample consisted of peripheral blood, taken in a trial of Ad26.COV2.S vaccine versus placebo. These receptors were obtained from a person between 18 and 59 years old who received the Ad26.COV2.S COVID-19 vaccine or a placebo. CDR3s include the opening cysteine and the closing phenylalanine or tryptophan. The D gene is left open where the match is weak. Not every row has a clone size; where given, it reads once, few, many or a size class.

v_call	d_call	j_call	clone_size	cdr3_nt	cdr3_aa
TRBV24-1	.	TRBJ2-5	.	TGTGCCACCAGTGATTTGTGGGGCTCGGCAGAGACCCAGTACTTC	CATSDLWGSAETQYF
TRBV12-3/TRBV12-4	.	TRBJ1-1	.	TGTGCCAGCAGGAACAGGGAAAACACTGAAGCTTTCTTT	CASRNRENTEAFF
TRBV28	.	TRBJ2-7	.	TGTGCCAGCAGTTTTCAGGGGCCGTCCTACGAGCAGTACTTC	CASSFQGPSYEQYF
TRBV5-1	.	TRBJ2-1	.	TGCGCCAGCAGCGTTGACACAGGGTTTGAGCAGTTCTTC	CASSVDTGFEQFF
TRBV5-1	TRBD1	TRBJ2-5	.	TGCGCCAGCAGCAACCGACAGGGGGCTTTAGAGACCCAGTACTTC	CASSNRQGALETQYF
TRBV19	TRBD1	TRBJ2-7	.	TGTGCCAGTAGCTACCTGACAGGGGATAAGCTGGGGGAGCAGTACTTC	CASSYLTGDKLGEQYF
TRBV6-5	TRBD1	TRBJ1-2	.	TGTGCCAGCAGTTTTAGACAGGGGTTATTTGGCTACACCTTC	CASSFRQGLFGYTF
TRBV2	.	TRBJ1-5	.	TGTGCCAGCAGGCCTGATAGCAATCAGCCCCAGCATTTT	CASRPDSNQPQHF
TRBV11-3	.	TRBJ2-2	.	TGTGCCAGCAGCGGGATTTTAGGGGCCACCGGGGAGCTGTTTTTT	CASSGILGATGELFF
TRBV28	.	TRBJ2-5	.	TGTGCCAGCAGTTCCCCCGCCGGGGGCGAATGGGAGACCCAGTACTTC	CASSSPAGGEWETQYF
TRBV5-1	.	TRBJ2-1	.	TGCGCCAGCAGCACTAGCTCCTACAATGAGCAGTTCTTC	CASSTSSYNEQFF
TRBV29-1	.	TRBJ1-1	once	TGCAGCGCAGGGACTGAAGCTTTCTTT	CSAGTEAFF
TRBV30	.	TRBJ1-1	.	TGTGCCTGGAGTGGACAGCCGAACACTGAAGCTTTCTTT	CAWSGQPNTEAFF
TRBV6-5	TRBD2	TRBJ2-4	.	TGTGCCAGCAGAGGGTGGGGGGGTCAAAACATTCAGTACTTC	CASRGWGGQNIQYF
TRBV24-1	.	TRBJ1-1	.	TGTGCCACCAGCGGGCTGAACACTGAAGCTTTCTTT	CATSGLNTEAFF
TRBV6-6	.	TRBJ1-2	.	TGTGCCAGCAGTTCAGATACAGGGTTCTATGGCTACACCTTC	CASSSDTGFYGYTF
TRBV4-3	.	TRBJ1-4	.	TGCGCCAGCAGCCAAGTAATGAGGAGGGGTGGCGAAAAACTGTTTTTT	CASSQVMRRGGEKLFF
TRBV27	TRBD2	TRBJ2-3	.	TGTGCCAGCAGTTTACTAGGGCGGGGGAGGGGCACAGATACGCAGTATTTT	CASSLLGRGRGTDTQYF
TRBV28	.	TRBJ1-2	.	TGTGCCAGCAGTCTCCTTGGACGGTTCGGGGGCTACACCTTC	CASSLLGRFGGYTF
TRBV28	.	TRBJ2-5	.	TGTGCCAGCAGGGGAGTACCGTACCAAGAGACCCAGTACTTC	CASRGVPYQETQYF
TRBV13	.	TRBJ1-1	.	TGTGCCAGCAGCTCCCGACAAGGTAGTGTTTTCTTT	CASSSRQGSVFF
TRBV12-3/TRBV12-4	TRBD1	TRBJ1-1	few	TGTGCCAGCAGTTTGAGGCAGGGGGCTGAAGCTTTCTTT	CASSLRQGAEAFF
TRBV11-3	.	TRBJ2-3	.	TGTGCCAGCAGCCCAAGATCGGGACTTAGCACAGATACGCAGTATTTT	CASSPRSGLSTDTQYF
TRBV7-2	.	TRBJ2-7	.	TGTGCCAGCAGCTTAAACTCTGTGGGCTCCTACGAGCAGTACTTC	CASSLNSVGSYEQYF
TRBV7-8	.	TRBJ2-7	.	TGTGCCAGCAGCCGAGTGGGGACCTACGGCCAGCAGTACTTC	CASSRVGTYGQQYF
TRBV7-2	.	TRBJ2-1	.	TGTGCCAGCAGCTTAGACTCTAGCTACAATGAGCAGTTCTTC	CASSLDSSYNEQFF
TRBV6-5	.	TRBJ2-3	.	TGTGCCAGCAGGGCCACAAGGGATACGCAGTATTTT	CASRATRDTQYF
TRBV4-3	.	TRBJ2-2	.	TGCGCCAGCAGCCAAGATAATCGACGAGGGGAGCTGTTTTTT	CASSQDNRRGELFF
TRBV4-2	.	TRBJ1-5	.	TGTGCCAGCAGCCAAGAAGGGAAAAGAGATCAGCCCCAGCATTTT	CASSQEGKRDQPQHF
TRBV6-5	.	TRBJ1-4	.	TGTGCCAGCAGCCCAGGGGTGGAGAATGAAAAACTGTTTTTT	CASSPGVENEKLFF
TRBV27	.	TRBJ1-6	few	TGTGCCAGCAGTTCCACTCCGACAGTTTTTGCTTCACCCCTCCACTTT	CASSSTPTVFASPLHF
TRBV9	.	TRBJ2-5	.	TGTGCCAGCAGCGCCCCCGGGTTGGGGCAAGAGACCCAGTACTTC	CASSAPGLGQETQYF
TRBV7-8	.	TRBJ2-2	.	TGTGCCAGCAGCTCAAAAGACAGTGACCTAACGAACACCGGGGAGCTGTTTTTT	CASSSKDSDLTNTGELFF
TRBV4-2	.	TRBJ1-2	.	TGTGCCAGCAGCCCCTGGGAGGGTGGGAACTATGGCTACACCTTC	CASSPWEGGNYGYTF
TRBV18	TRBD1	TRBJ1-6	once	TGTGCCAGCTCCCCGAACGGACAGGGGGACTCACCCCTCCACTTT	CASSPNGQGDSPLHF
TRBV21-1	.	TRBJ2-5	once	TGTGCCAGCAGCAAAGGGCTCGGGACTAGCGGGGGAGGGGAGACCCAGTACTTC	CASSKGLGTSGGGETQYF
TRBV27	TRBD1	TRBJ2-3	.	TGTGCCAGCAGTCCGCTTCCGGACAGGGCCACAGATACGCAGTATTTT	CASSPLPDRATDTQYF
TRBV2	.	TRBJ2-1	.	TGTGCCACCTCACAGGATTTGGGGAACAATGAGCAGTTCTTC	CATSQDLGNNEQFF
TRBV30	.	TRBJ2-1	.	TGTGCCTGGAGTGTTAGTAGTGAGCAGTTCTTC	CAWSVSSEQFF
TRBV4-1	.	TRBJ1-1	.	TGCGCCAGCAGCCCCCGACCGAACTTTTACCCCATGAACACTGAAGCTTTCTTT	CASSPRPNFYPMNTEAFF
TRBV5-1	TRBD2	TRBJ2-3	.	TGCGCCAGCAGCTTGGTATTCGGGAGGGACACAGATACGCAGTATTTT	CASSLVFGRDTDTQYF
TRBV7-2	.	TRBJ1-1	.	TGTGCCAGCAGCTTAATTTGGGACGGCACTGAAGCTTTCTTT	CASSLIWDGTEAFF
TRBV27	.	TRBJ1-6	few	TGTGCCAGCAGTTTCCTCGGACCGAATTCACCCCTCCACTTT	CASSFLGPNSPLHF
TRBV3-1/TRBV3-2	.	TRBJ1-1	few	TGTGCCAGCAGCCTTTTGCCCGAGGGCACTGAAGCTTTCTTT	CASSLLPEGTEAFF
TRBV7-3	.	TRBJ2-3	.	TGTGCCAGCAGCACAGACCGAAGCACAGATACGCAGTATTTT	CASSTDRSTDTQYF
TRBV3-1/TRBV3-2	.	TRBJ2-7	once	TGTGCCAGCAGCCAAGATGCCGTCCGAATATACGAGCAGTACTTC	CASSQDAVRIYEQYF
TRBV2	.	TRBJ2-1	.	TGTGCCAGCAACCAGGAGAGCTCCTACAATGAGCAGTTCTTC	CASNQESSYNEQFF
TRBV18	TRBD1	TRBJ1-1	.	TGTGCCAGCTCTCCTCAGACAGGGGGCGATGAAGCTTTCTTT	CASSPQTGGDEAFF
TRBV9	.	TRBJ1-3	.	TGTGCCAGCAGCGTAGGGAGCGGGTTTTCAGGAAACACCATATATTTT	CASSVGSGFSGNTIYF
TRBV24-1	.	TRBJ2-1	.	TGTGCCACCAGTGATTTGGAGTGGGGGAATGAGCAGTTCTTC	CATSDLEWGNEQFF
TRBV29-1	.	TRBJ1-4	.	TGCAGCGGAACTAGGGCCTGGGATGAAAAACTGTTTTTT	CSGTRAWDEKLFF
TRBV2	TRBD1	TRBJ2-7	.	TGTGCCAGCCGGCCGGGACAGATACCTTACGAGCAGTACTTC	CASRPGQIPYEQYF
TRBV9	TRBD1	TRBJ2-7	.	TGTGCCAGCAGCGTGGGACAGGGCGCCTACGAGCAGTACTTC	CASSVGQGAYEQYF
TRBV5-4	.	TRBJ1-2	few	TGTGCCAGCAGCTTGGAAGGGTTTGGCTACACCTTC	CASSLEGFGYTF